Sequencing of this TCR beta chain was carried out in a study of T cell responses to AZD1222 COVID-19 vaccine (dated by TCRdb to 2020 to 2022). In terms of the full investigation: AZD1222 recipients whose second dose came at about 4 weeks and those whose second dose came at about 12 weeks were combined into one group, since spike-specific TCR depth and breadth did not differ between the two schedules. A total of more than 230 trial participants underwent TCR sequencing, of whom around 200 received two doses of AZD1222 and about 26 received two doses of the MenACWY control vaccine. Trial participants were enrolled by age into subgroups of 18-55, 56-69 and 70-plus years, and about 150, 27 and 61 TCR-sequenced participants, respectively, were included in these subgroups.

Beyond this particular receptor, the publication reports: Conclusions about previously exposed vaccinees are limited because only a handful of AZD1222 recipients were SARS-CoV-2 seropositive at baseline. In the small 56-69-year group, the increase in depth fell short of significance, most likely because of low power. Nearly half of unique spike-specific TCRs reportedly recognized epitopes outside regions mutated in the B.1.351 and B.1.1.7 variants. Spike-specific TCR breadth and depth rose significantly after two AZD1222 doses compared with day 0 and with MenACWY recipients. Because no samples from the day 14 peak response were available, repertoires could be characterized only after the peak T cell response. Most participants were white British and females outnumbered males, and the authors suggested that clonal diversity may have been underestimated. Vaccine-associated CD4 TCRs spanned the whole spike protein, with dominant responses in regions 160-218 and 743-854.

The CDR3 regions of human TCRbeta chains were analyzed by immunosequencing. The paper's processing steps were these. Repertoire TCRs were matched against a reference library of SARS-CoV-2-specific TCRs generated with the MIRA antigen-specificity platform. Breadth meant the fraction of unique TCRs that were SARS-CoV-2-associated, whereas depth meant the fraction of total T cells that were SARS-CoV-2-associated. Using the MIRA data, each spike-specific TCR was mapped to the spike region that the TCR reacts to and placed in a CD4 or CD8 class. Log10-transformed breadth and depth values were compared by one-way ANOVA with Sidak's multiple comparisons tests. TCRdb mirrors the immuneACCESS table, restricted to in-frame sequences. Some clones are absent from its copies; in checked studies, under half trace to an unresolved V gene, and the reason for the others is unknown. V, J and clone size are taken as reported in that table, and D and trimming were inferred from the DNA itself. The sample records about 54,000 clones, approximately 88% of which are singletons. The leading ten clones occupy roughly 2.1% of the sample.

In the germline V gene, CDR1 corresponds to SGHRS and CDR2 to YFSETQ. The V end gives up 2 bases and the J end 0 bases, leaving 8 bases in the junction not matched to a gene. The CDR3 runs 19 amino acids, cysteine and phenylalanine included. The retained sequence is limited to the CDR3, 57 bases, with the frame set at the first base. This clone was seen once. The antigen it binds to is not known. Base qualities are missing; no much larger clone stands one base away. The time point label on this specimen signifies: baseline before first vaccination. Samples from vaccinated people were obtained from the UK trials COV001 and COV002, which included a single-blind randomized controlled phase 2/3 trial of AZD1222 (ChAdOx1 nCoV-19) in healthy adults. For TCRbeta chain sequencing, PBMC samples were collected from trial participants at day 0 and at day 28 after the second dose.

The rearrangement joined TRBV5-1 to TRBJ2-1, with TRBD2 identical over 13 junction bases. Sample: peripheral blood, taken on day 0 of AZD1222 vaccination. This TCR was recovered from an adult in good health. DNA sequence: TGCGCCAGCAGCTTCCTTCCTGGGACTAGCGGGATCTCCTACAATGAGCAGTTCTTC. The resulting protein is CASSFLPGTSGISYNEQFF.